Below are 14 T cell receptor beta chains sequenced from a single sample in a study of technical replicates of blood from several donors. Produced via immunoSEQ multiplex PCR; TCRdb's table is partial and in-frame only. The sample yields roughly 15,000 clones, more than 75% seen once. Sample: PBMCs. These receptors all stem from a human donor in good health.

The V and J genes are TRBV19 and TRBJ1-2; weak D call: TRBD1 (6 bases). Germline assignment: CDR1 LNHDA and CDR2 SQIVND (reference sequence). This CDR3 is 14 amino acids long. The germline V and J ends were trimmed by 3 bases and 6 bases, with 14 bases remaining between them. The CDR3 DNA follows: TGTGCCAGTAGTATGGCACAGGGTGATGATGGCTACACCTTC. This codes for CASSMAQGDDGYTF. The variable domain in full, completed from reference TRBV19 and TRBJ1-2, reads DGGITQSPKYLFRKEGQNVTLSCEQNLNHDAMYWYRQDPGQGLRLIYYSQIVNDFQKGDIAEGYSVSREKKESFPLTVTSAQKNPTAFYLCASSMAQGDDGYTFGSGTRLTVV.

The chain links TRBV6-6 to TRBJ1-1, with 8 bases fitting TRBD1. Germline V gives CDR1 MNHNY, CDR2 SVGAGI (reference sequence). Unmatched junction bases numbered 4, after V lost 5 bases and J lost 8 bases. The CDR3 loop spans 12 amino acids. The CDR3 DNA follows: TGTGCCAGCAGTCTCCGACAGGGGGAAGCTTTCTTT. This codes for CASSLRQGEAFF.

The chain recombines TRBV5-4 with TRBJ2-3, with 7 bases identical to TRBD2. Trimming cost V 4 bases and J 1 base; bases outside gene matches: 6. Germline values: CDR1 SGHNT, CDR2 YYREEE (reference sequence). The CDR3 extends over 15 amino acids. As DNA, the CDR3 is TGTGCCAGCAGCCTGGGAGGGCCACGCACAGATACGCAGTATTTT. This gives the protein CASSLGGPRTDTQYF.

The V call is TRBV6-5, the J call TRBJ2-3; 7 nucleotides align to TRBD1. The CDR3 consists of 14 residues. Looked up from germline, CDR1 is MNHEY and CDR2 is SVGAGI. V gave up 4 bases and J gave up 5 bases; unmatched junction bases: 6. The CDR3 loop reads CASSSPAGGDTQYF. The CDR3 DNA reads as TGTGCCAGCAGTTCTCCGGCAGGGGGAGATACGCAGTATTTT.

As concerns this clone: Other DNA sequences in the sample encode the same CDR3. The chain recombines TRBV6-1 with TRBJ2-7; tentative D call: TRBD2 (5 bases). Germline values: CDR1 MNHNS, CDR2 SASEGT. Deletions cut 3 bases from V and 4 bases from J, with 13 bases between. The CDR3 runs 14 residues. The CDR3 DNA reads as TGTGCCAGCAGTGAGTGGAAACGGGATTACGAGCAGTACTTC. Translation: CASSEWKRDYEQYF.

V and J are TRBV7-6 and TRBJ2-5; no firm D call. The CDR3 is made up of 11 amino acids. Trimming removed 5 bases at V and 2 bases at J, with 3 bases between. The germline V gene encodes CDR1 SGHVS and CDR2 FNYEAQ. CDR3 bases: TGTGCCAGCAGCCCACAAGAGACCCAGTACTTC. This sequence encodes CASSPQETQYF.

A single count supports this clone. CDR3: CASSMQSTFGVNQPQHF. The CDR3 region has the DNA TGTGCCAGTAGTATGCAGTCCACCTTCGGGGTTAATCAGCCCCAGCATTTT. The V and J genes are TRBV19 and TRBJ1-5, with D hard to call. Germline CDR1 and CDR2: LNHDA and SQIVND (reference sequence). The CDR3 extends over 17 amino acids. Trimming shortened V by 3 bases and J by 4 bases, and 19 bases separated the two germline ends.

The V and J genes are TRBV28 and TRBJ1-1, with 10 bases that match TRBD1. V lost 4 bases to trimming and J lost 3 bases; unmatched junction nucleotides: 11. CDR3 length: 17 residues. CDR1 is MDHEN and CDR2 is SYDVKM in the germline V gene. Written as DNA, the CDR3 is TGTGCCAGCAGTTCATTTGACAGGGGGCGCCGGGACACTGAAGCTTTCTTT. This codes for CASSSFDRGRRDTEAFF.

V gene TRBV28 combines with J gene TRBJ2-3, with TRBD2 identical over 10 bases. After removal of 0 bases from V and 0 bases from J, the junction contained 3 bases not matched to a gene. Germline-derived CDR1 and CDR2 are MDHEN and SYDVKM. The CDR3 length is 17 residues. This CDR3 is CASSLWELAGSTDTQYF. For the CDR3, the DNA is TGTGCCAGCAGTTTATGGGAACTAGCGGGGAGCACAGATACGCAGTATTTT.

The chain links TRBV4-1 to TRBJ1-1; possible D gene TRBD1, 6 bases. V was pared by 4 bases and J by 6 bases, with 18 bases between. The CDR3 covers 15 residues. The germline gives CDR1 MGHRA, CDR2 YSYEKL. CDR3 bases: TGCGCCAGCAGCCCTCCCGAAGGGACACCCTCTGAAGCTTTCTTT. The encoded protein is CASSPPEGTPSEAFF.

The CDR3 reads CASSSELATPYNEQFF. In DNA form, the CDR3 reads TGTGCCAGCAGCTCCGAACTAGCGACCCCCTACAATGAGCAGTTCTTC. The chain employs TRBV7-9 and TRBJ2-1, with 7 positions matching TRBD2. The CDR3 is 16 residues long. The J segment lost 2 bases and the V segment lost 4 bases, leaving 8 bases of the junction unmatched. The germline gives CDR1 SEHNR, CDR2 FQNEAQ (reference sequence). The full variable domain, its missing parts supplied by reference TRBV7-9 and TRBJ2-1, is DTGVSQNPRHKITKRGQNVTFRCDPISEHNRLYWYRQTLGQGPEFLTYFQNEAQLEKSRLLSDRFSAERPKGSFSTLEIQRTEQGDSAMYLCASSSELATPYNEQFFGPGTRLTVL.

This sequence joins TRBV10-3 and TRBJ2-5; a possible D gene is TRBD2 (5 bases). Germline V gene lookup returns CDR1 ENHRY and CDR2 SYGVKD. Trimming stripped 5 bases from V and 5 bases from J, with 12 bases between. CDR3 length equals 13 residues. The CDR3 sequence: CAISRTGVETQYF. Here the CDR3 DNA reads TGTGCCATCAGTCGGACCGGGGTGGAGACCCAGTACTTC.

V gene TRBV19 combines with J gene TRBJ2-2, with D possibly TRBD2 on 6 matching bases. In germline, CDR1 is LNHDA, CDR2 SQIVND (reference sequence). The CDR3 runs 16 residues. Trimming shortened V by 3 bases and J by 2 bases, and 13 bases separated the two germline ends. CDR3 nucleotides: TGTGCCAGTAGTATGAGGAGGGCATTCAACACCGGGGAGCTGTTTTTT. This translates into CASSMRRAFNTGELFF.

This sequence joins TRBV5-5 and TRBJ2-1; TRBD1 agrees at 7 bases. This CDR3 is built from 14 residues. CDR1 and CDR2 (germline): SGHKS, YYEKEE (reference sequence). The junction had 4 bases not matched to a gene; V was cut back by 0 bases and J by 7 bases. In DNA, the CDR3 is TGTGCCAGCAGCTTGGCCCACAGGGGTAATGAGCAGTTCTTC. Translating it yields CASSLAHRGNEQFF.